One sample yielded the 9 T cell receptor beta chains listed below, sequenced in a study of T cells in localized non-small cell lung cancer. The assay was immunoSEQ multiplex PCR, and TCRdb's table has in-frame clones only and misses some. The sample consists of fewer than 25,000 clones, 75% to 95% of them appearing once. Material: peripheral blood, obtained before any cancer treatment. Receptors originate from a male donor at least 60 years old with stage I squamous cell lung carcinoma.

This rearrangement joins TRBV29-1 to TRBJ2-3, with D tentatively TRBD1 (5 bases). The germline V gene encodes CDR1 SQVTM and CDR2 ANQGSEA. This CDR3 contains 14 residues. Trimming cost V 0 bases and J 6 bases, with 13 bases left between them. The CDR3 DNA reads as TGCAGCGTTGAAGATTTTACAGGTCGGGATACGCAGTATTTT. Translating it yields CSVEDFTGRDTQYF.

The J gene is TRBJ2-2, the V gene TRBV27, with a weak D call TRBD2 (6 bases). The CDR3 runs to 15 residues. From germline, CDR1 is MNHEY and CDR2 SMNVEV (reference sequence). Trimming removed 6 bases from V and 6 bases from J, with 17 bases in between. The CDR3 DNA sequence: TGTGCCAGCAGCACTCCGGGACTTGGGGCCGGGGAGCTGTTTTTT. Its translation: CASSTPGLGAGELFF.

This rearrangement joins TRBV29-1 to TRBJ1-2; maybe TRBD1 (5 bases). The germline V gene has CDR1 SQVTM and CDR2 ANQGSEA. Trimming stripped 3 bases from V and 4 bases from J, with 12 bases between. CDR3 length: 13 residues. The CDR3 DNA reads as TGCAGCGTTGACCGGGGCGCCGGCTATGGCTACACCTTC. It translates to CSVDRGAGYGYTF. The full variable domain, completed using reference TRBV29-1 and TRBJ1-2, is SAVISQKPSRDICQRGTSLTIQCQVDSQVTMMFWYRQQPGQSLTLIATANQGSEATYESGFVIDKFPISRPNLTFSTLTVSNMSPEDSSIYLCSVDRGAGYGYTFGSGTRLTVV.

V usage is TRBV28 and J usage is TRBJ2-7, with D unresolved. This CDR3 is 11 amino acids long. Per germline, CDR1 MDHEN and CDR2 SYDVKM. The V and J ends lost 5 bases and 1 base respectively, with 3 bases between them. CDR3 nucleotide sequence: TGTGCCAGCAGTCAATCCTACGAGCAGTACTTC. Its translation: CASSQSYEQYF.

This clone was seen a single time. The genes are TRBV27 and TRBJ1-2; D may be TRBD1 (5 bases). Trimming removed 6 bases at V and 8 bases at J, with 19 bases between. The length of the CDR3 is 14 residues. CDR1 is MNHEY, CDR2 SMNVEV, per germline (reference sequence). The CDR3 DNA sequence: TGTGCCAGCAGCCGCCGGGGTGGGGGAACCGGCTACACCTTC. Its translation is CASSRRGGGTGYTF.

The V call is TRBV30, the J call TRBJ1-1; 7 bases line up with TRBD1. The CDR3 length is 12 residues. Germline-derived CDR1 and CDR2 are GTSNPN and SVGIG (reference sequence). Unmatched junction bases numbered 9, after V lost 4 bases and J lost 10 bases. Written as DNA, the CDR3 is TGTGCCTGGAACCCGACAGGGCAACGAGCTTTCTTT. Translating gives CAWNPTGQRAFF. The full variable domain, with the rest looked up from reference TRBV30 and TRBJ1-1, is SQTIHQWPATLVQPVGSPLSLECTVEGTSNPNLYWYRQAAGRGLQLLFYSVGIGQISSEVPQNLSASRPQDRQFILSSKKLLLSDSGFYLCAWNPTGQRAFFGQGTRLTVV.

The chain joins TRBV5-1 to TRBJ2-1, with D possibly TRBD2 on 6 matching bases. This CDR3 has 17 amino acids. The V gene lost 0 bases and the J gene lost 8 bases, with 21 bases spanning the gap. Germline CDR1 SGHRS, CDR2 YFSETQ. The CDR3 reads CASSLGQGGAFVDEQFF. CDR3 nucleotides: TGCGCCAGCAGCTTGGGGCAGGGCGGGGCCTTTGTTGATGAGCAGTTCTTC.

This clone appeared a single time. The rearrangement links TRBV19 to TRBJ2-1, with TRBD2 as a possible D gene (6 bases). Germline V gene lookup returns CDR1 LNHDA and CDR2 SQIVND (reference sequence). The CDR3 is made up of 14 amino acids. Trimming removed 5 bases at V and 3 bases at J, with 11 bases between. The chain's CDR3 is CASSFSGYYNEQFF. CDR3 bases: TGTGCCAGTAGTTTTAGCGGTTACTACAATGAGCAGTTCTTC.

This clone was found a few times. The chain has TRBV5-6 and TRBJ1-2, with D hard to call. This CDR3 spans 15 amino acids. Germline V CDR1 and CDR2: SGHDT, YYEEEE. V shed 4 bases and J shed 8 bases, with 21 bases lying between them. As DNA, the CDR3 is TGTGCCAGCAGCCTACAGCGGGCGGGTTGGCAGGGCTACACCTTC. Protein sequence: CASSLQRAGWQGYTF.